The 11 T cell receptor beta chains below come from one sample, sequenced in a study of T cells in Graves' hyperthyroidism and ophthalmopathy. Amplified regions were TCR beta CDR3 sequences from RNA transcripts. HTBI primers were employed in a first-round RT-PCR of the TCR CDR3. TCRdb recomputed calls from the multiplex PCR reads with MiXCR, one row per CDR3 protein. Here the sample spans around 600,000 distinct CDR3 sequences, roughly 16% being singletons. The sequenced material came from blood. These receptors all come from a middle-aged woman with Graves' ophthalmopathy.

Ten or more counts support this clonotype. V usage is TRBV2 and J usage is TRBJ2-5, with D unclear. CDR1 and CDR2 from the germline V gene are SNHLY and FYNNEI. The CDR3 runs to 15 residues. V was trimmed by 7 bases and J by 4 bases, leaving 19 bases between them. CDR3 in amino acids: CASKFGGARLETQYF. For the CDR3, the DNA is TGTGCCAGCAAGTTTGGTGGCGCCCGTTTAGAGACCCAGTACTTC.

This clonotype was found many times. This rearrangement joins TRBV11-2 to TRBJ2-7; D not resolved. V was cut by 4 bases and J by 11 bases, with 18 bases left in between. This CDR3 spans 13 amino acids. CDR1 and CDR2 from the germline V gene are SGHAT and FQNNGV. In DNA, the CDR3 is TGTGCCAGCAGCTCTATAGGAACTCCAAGGAAGTACTTC. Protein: CASSSIGTPRKYF.

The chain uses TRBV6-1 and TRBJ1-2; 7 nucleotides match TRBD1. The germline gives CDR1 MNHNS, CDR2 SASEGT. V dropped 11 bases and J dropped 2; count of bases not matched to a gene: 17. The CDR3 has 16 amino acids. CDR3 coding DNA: TGTGCCCCCCCAAGCAAACCGGGACAGCCGAACTATGGCTACACCTTC. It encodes CAPPSKPGQPNYGYTF.

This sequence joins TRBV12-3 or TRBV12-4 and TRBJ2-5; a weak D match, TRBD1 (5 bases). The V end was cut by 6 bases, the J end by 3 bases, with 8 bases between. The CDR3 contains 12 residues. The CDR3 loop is CASRRQKETQYF. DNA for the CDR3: TGTGCCAGCAGACGACAGAAAGAGACCCAGTACTTC.

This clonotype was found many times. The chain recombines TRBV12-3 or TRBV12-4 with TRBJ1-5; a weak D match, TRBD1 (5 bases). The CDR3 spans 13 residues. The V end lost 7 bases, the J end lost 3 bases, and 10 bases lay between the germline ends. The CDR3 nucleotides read TGTGCCAGCACCAGGGACTTCAATCAGCCCCAGCATTTT. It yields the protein CASTRDFNQPQHF.

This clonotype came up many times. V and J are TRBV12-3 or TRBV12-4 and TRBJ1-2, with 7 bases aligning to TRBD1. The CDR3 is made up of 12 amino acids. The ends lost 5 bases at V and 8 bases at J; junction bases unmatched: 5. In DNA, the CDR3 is TGTGCCAGCAGTCTTACAGGGGCAGGCTACACCTTC. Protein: CASSLTGAGYTF.

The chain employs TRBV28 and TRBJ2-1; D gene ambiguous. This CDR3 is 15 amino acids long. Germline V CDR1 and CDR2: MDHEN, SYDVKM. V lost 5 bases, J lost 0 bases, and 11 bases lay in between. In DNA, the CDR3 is TGTGCCAGCAGTCGGCGAACCAGCTCCTACAATGAGCAGTTCTTC. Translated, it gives CASSRRTSSYNEQFF.

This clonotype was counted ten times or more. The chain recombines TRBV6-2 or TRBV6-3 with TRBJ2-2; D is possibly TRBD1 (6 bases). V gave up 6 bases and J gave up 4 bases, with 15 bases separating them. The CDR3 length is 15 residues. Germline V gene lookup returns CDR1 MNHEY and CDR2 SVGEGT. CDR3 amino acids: CASSPRQDPTGELFF. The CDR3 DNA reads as TGTGCCAGCAGCCCCCGACAGGACCCCACCGGGGAGCTGTTTTTT.

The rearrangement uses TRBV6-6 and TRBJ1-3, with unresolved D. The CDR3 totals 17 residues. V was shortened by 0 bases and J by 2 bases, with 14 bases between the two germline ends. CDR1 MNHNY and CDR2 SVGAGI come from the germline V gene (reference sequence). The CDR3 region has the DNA TGTGCCAGCAGTTACTCCCGCCCAAATACCGCTGGAAACACCATATATTTT. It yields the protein CASSYSRPNTAGNTIYF.

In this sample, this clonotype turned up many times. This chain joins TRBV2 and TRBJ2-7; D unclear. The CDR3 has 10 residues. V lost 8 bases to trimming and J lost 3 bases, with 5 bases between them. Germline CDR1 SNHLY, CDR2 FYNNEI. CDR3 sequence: CASLGYEQYF. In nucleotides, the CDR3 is TGTGCCAGCCTGGGCTACGAGCAGTACTTC.

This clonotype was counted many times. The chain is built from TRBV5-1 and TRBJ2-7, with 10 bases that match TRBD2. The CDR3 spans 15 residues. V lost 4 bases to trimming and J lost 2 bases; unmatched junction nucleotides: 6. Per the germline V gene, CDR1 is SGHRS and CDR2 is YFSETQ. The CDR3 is CASSPLAGETYEQYF. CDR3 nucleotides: TGCGCCAGCAGCCCCCTAGCGGGAGAGACCTACGAGCAGTACTTC.